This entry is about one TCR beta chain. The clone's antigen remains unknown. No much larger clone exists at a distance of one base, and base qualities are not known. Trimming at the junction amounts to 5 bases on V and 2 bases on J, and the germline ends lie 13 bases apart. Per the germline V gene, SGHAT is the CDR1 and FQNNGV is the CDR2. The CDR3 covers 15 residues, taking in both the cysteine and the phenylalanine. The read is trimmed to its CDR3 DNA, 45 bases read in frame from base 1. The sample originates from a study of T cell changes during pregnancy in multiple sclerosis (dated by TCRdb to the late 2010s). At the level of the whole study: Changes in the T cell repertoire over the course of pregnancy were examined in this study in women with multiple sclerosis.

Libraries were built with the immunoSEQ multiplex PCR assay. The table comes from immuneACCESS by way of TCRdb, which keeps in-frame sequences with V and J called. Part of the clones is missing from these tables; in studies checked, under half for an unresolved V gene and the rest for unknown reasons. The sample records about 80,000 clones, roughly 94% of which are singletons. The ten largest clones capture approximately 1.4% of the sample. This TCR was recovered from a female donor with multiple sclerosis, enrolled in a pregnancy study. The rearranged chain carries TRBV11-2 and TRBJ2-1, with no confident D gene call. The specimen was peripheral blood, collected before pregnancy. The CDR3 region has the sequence CASSTHFSAYNEQFF. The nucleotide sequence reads TGTGCCAGCAGCACCCACTTCTCCGCCTACAATGAGCAGTTCTTC.